This record concerns one T cell receptor (beta chain) sequence. Its antigen is not known. The junction does not match germline at one end; this may be a read error. This sample stems from a study of response to subunit inactivated influenza vaccine. TCRdb reprocessed the RT-PCR reads with MiXCR, giving one entry per CDR3 protein. The profile shows 550,000 to 800,000 distinct CDR3 sequences, around 16% of them singletons. Broader study findings: Each seasonal influenza vaccination recruits few new T cells, the authors suggested.

The CDR3 runs 14 residues. Looked up from germline, CDR1 is DFQATT and CDR2 is SNEGSKA (reference sequence). The sample was PBMCs from blood, taken 11 to 12 days after vaccination. The receptor was derived from a man aged 45 to 65 who received an inactivated influenza vaccine. This chain joins TRBV20-1 and TRBJ1-5; no reliable D call. CDR3 nucleotides: TGCAGTGCTAGACCGTCAGCAACAAATCAGCCCCAGCAATTT. This translates into CSARPSATNQPQQF.